This T cell receptor (beta chain) was observed in a study of molecular identifiers for immune sequencing clone quantification. Germline loops: CDR1 MNHEY, CDR2 SVGEGT. CDR3 length: 14 amino acids. The V gene lost 7 bases and the J gene lost 2 bases, with 13 bases spanning the gap. This clonotype was observed many times. TCRdb re-called the PCR reads with MiXCR, one entry per CDR3 protein. The sample records more than 550,000 distinct CDR3 sequences, around 25% being singletons. The clonotype was recovered from a human donor in good health. Some libraries in this study had Jurkat cell RNA spiked in. This chain uses TRBV6-2 or TRBV6-3 with TRBJ2-3; D is undetermined. The sequencing sample was made of naive CD8+ T cells from blood, with Jurkat cell RNA spiked in. Sample subset: FACS-sorted CD8+CD4-CCR7+CD45RA+ naive T cells. This CDR3 is CASIGSFYTDTQYF. The CDR3 DNA is TGTGCCAGCATCGGCTCATTTTACACAGATACGCAGTATTTT.